The 7 T cell receptor beta chains below all came from one sample that was sequenced in a study of T cells in women clearing cervical HPV infection. Only in-frame clones appear in the TCRdb table, and some are missing; sequencing was by immunoSEQ multiplex PCR. Recorded for this sample: about 33,000 clones. The sequencing sample was made of blood buffy coat. These receptor sequences come from a woman between 18 and 70 years old with a cervical HPV16 infection that either progressed to CIN3+ or cleared (not recorded which).

Of note for this clone: The CDR3 extends 3 residues past the end of the read, so its final part is completed from the germline J gene. The V call is TRBV10-2, the J call TRBJ2-5; possibly TRBD2 for D (6 bases). V was shortened by 8 bases and J by 2 bases, with 9 bases between the two germline ends. Germline assignment: CDR1 WSHSY and CDR2 SAAADI. This CDR3 comprises 12 residues. CDR3 in amino acids: CASGGEQETQYF. The sequenced CDR3 bases are TGCGCCAGCGGCGGGGAGCAAGAGACC.

In the case of this clone: The read ends 3 residues shy of where the CDR3 ends; the end is completed using the germline J gene. The chain is built from TRBV7-9 and TRBJ1-2; D is unresolved. V shed 4 bases and J shed 3 bases, with 9 bases lying between them. Germline-derived CDR1 and CDR2 are SEHNR and FQNEAQ (reference sequence). This CDR3 is built from 13 residues. CDR3 amino acids: CASSSPGYYGYTF. The sequenced CDR3 bases are TGTGCCAGCAGCTCCCCCGGGTACTATGGC.

On this clone itself: Read data end 3 residues before the CDR3 end; the end is taken from the germline J gene. The V call is TRBV9, the J call TRBJ2-1, with TRBD2 as a possible D gene (5 bases). CDR3 length equals 15 residues. The V and J ends lost 0 bases and 0 bases respectively, with 7 bases between them. Germline V lookup: CDR1 SGDLS, CDR2 YYNGEE. The DNA read from the CDR3 is TGTGCCAGCAGCGTAGGGACTGGCTCCTACAATGAG. This encodes CASSVGTGSYNE. The whole CDR3 reads CASSVGTGSYNEQFF. The full variable domain, completed using reference TRBV9 and TRBJ2-1, is DSGVTQTPKHLITATGQRVTLRCSPRSGDLSVYWYQQSLDQGLQFLIQYYNGEERAKGNILERFSAQQFPDLHSELNLSSLELGDSALYFCASSVGTGSYNEQFFGPGTRLTVL.

CDR3 in amino acids: CASRGGRGNDNEQFF. The part of the CDR3 DNA that was read is TGTGCCAGCAGGGGGGGGAGGGGCAACGACAATGAG. The chain combines TRBV2 with TRBJ2-1; TRBD2 aligns across 7 bases. The sequence runs out 3 residues before the end of the CDR3; the remainder is reconstructed from the germline J gene. V trimming: 6 bases; J trimming: 5 bases; junction bases outside the gene matches: 10. Germline CDR1 reads SNHLY; CDR2 reads FYNNEI. There are 15 residues in the CDR3. Looking up the rest from reference TRBV2 and TRBJ2-1 gives the full variable domain: EPEVTQTPSHQVTQMGQEVILRCVPISNHLYFYWYRQILGQKVEFLVSFYNNEISEKSEIFDDQFSVERPDGSNFTLKIRSTKLEDSAMYFCASRGGRGNDNEQFFGPGTRLTVL.

Remarks on this clone: The missing CDR3 end, 3 residues past where the read stops, is filled in from the germline J gene. This sequence joins TRBV19 and TRBJ2-5; a weak D match, TRBD2 (6 bases). The CDR3 runs to 12 residues. Trimming cost V 6 bases and J 4 bases, with 9 bases left between them. Germline V CDR1 and CDR2: LNHDA, SQIVND (reference sequence). The DNA read from the CDR3 is TGTGCCAGTAGACAAGCGGGAGAGACC. Translation gives CASRQAGET. The whole CDR3 sequence is CASRQAGETQYF.

Points on this clone: The read falls 3 residues short of the CDR3 end, and the missing part is taken from the germline J gene. The J gene is TRBJ2-7, the V gene TRBV11-2; a possible D gene is TRBD1 (6 bases). Germline V lookup: CDR1 SGHAT, CDR2 FQNNGV. Trimming cost V 5 bases and J 6 bases, with 14 bases left between them. The CDR3 extends over 13 amino acids. The CDR3 DNA, read in part, is TGTGCCAGCAGCCCTGGACAGAACTTCGAG. Amino acid sequence: CASSPGQNFE. The complete CDR3 protein is CASSPGQNFEQYF.

On this clone itself: The DNA ends 3 residues before the CDR3 does, and the rest of the CDR3 is filled in from the germline J gene. V is TRBV13 and J is TRBJ1-1, with 7 bases matching TRBD1. J gave up 5 bases and V 5 bases, and 2 bases lay outside the gene matches. Germline V gene sequence: CDR1 PRHDT, CDR2 FYEKMQ (reference sequence). CDR3 length: 12 amino acids. The CDR3 sequence is CASSTGETEAFF. Partial CDR3 DNA: TGTGCCAGCAGCACAGGGGAAACTGAA.